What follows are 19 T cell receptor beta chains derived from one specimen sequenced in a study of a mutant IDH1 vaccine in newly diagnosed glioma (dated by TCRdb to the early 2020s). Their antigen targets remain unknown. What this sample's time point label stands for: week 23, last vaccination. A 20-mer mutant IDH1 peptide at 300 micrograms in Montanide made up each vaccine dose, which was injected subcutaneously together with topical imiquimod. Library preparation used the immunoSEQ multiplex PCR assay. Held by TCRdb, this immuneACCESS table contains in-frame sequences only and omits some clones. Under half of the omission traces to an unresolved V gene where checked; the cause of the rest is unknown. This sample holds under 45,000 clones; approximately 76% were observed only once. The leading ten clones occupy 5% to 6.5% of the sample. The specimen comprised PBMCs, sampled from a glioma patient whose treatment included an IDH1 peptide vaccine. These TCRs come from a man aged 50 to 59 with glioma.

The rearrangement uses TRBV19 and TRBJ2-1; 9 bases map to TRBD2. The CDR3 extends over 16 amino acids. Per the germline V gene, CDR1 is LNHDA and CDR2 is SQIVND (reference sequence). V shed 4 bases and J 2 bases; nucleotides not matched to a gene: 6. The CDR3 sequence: CASSNRGGAPYNEQFF. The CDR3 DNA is TGTGCCAGTAGTAACCGCGGGGGGGCCCCCTACAATGAGCAGTTCTTC.

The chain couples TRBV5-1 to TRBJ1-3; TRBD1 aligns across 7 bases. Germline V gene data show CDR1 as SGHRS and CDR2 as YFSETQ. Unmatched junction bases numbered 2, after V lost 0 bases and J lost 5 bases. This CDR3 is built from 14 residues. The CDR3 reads CASSLGTGRNTIYF. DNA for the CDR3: TGCGCCAGCAGCTTGGGGACAGGACGAAACACCATATATTTT.

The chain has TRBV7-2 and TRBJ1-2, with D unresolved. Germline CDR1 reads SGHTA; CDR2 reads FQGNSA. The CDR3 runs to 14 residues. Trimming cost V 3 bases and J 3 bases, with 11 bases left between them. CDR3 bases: TGTGCCAGCAGCTTGGACCCCACTGACTATGGCTACACCTTC. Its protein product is CASSLDPTDYGYTF. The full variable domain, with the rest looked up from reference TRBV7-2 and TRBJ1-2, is GAGVSQSPSNKVTEKGKDVELRCDPISGHTALYWYRQSLGQGLEFLIYFQGNSAPDKSGLPSDRFSAERTGGSVSTLTIQRTQQEDSAVYLCASSLDPTDYGYTFGSGTRLTVV.

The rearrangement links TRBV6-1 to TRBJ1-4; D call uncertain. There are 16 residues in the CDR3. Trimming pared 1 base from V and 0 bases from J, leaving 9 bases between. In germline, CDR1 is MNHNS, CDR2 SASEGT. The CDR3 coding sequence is TGTGCCAGCAGTGAAGGGAGCTGGTCAACTAATGAAAAACTGTTTTTT. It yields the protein CASSEGSWSTNEKLFF.

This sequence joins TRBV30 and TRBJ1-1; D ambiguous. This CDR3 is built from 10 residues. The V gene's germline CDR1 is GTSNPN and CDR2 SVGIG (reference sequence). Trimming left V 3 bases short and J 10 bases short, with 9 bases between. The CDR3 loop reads CAWSPIGAFF. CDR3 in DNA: TGTGCCTGGAGCCCAATAGGAGCTTTCTTT.

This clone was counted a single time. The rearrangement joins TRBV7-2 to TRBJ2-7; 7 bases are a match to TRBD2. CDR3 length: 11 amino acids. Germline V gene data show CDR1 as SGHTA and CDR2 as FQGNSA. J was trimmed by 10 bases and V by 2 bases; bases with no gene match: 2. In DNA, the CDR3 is TGTGCCAGCAGCTTAAGCGGGAAACAGTACTTC. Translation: CASSLSGKQYF. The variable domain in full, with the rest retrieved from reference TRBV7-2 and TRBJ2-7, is GAGVSQSPSNKVTEKGKDVELRCDPISGHTALYWYRQSLGQGLEFLIYFQGNSAPDKSGLPSDRFSAERTGGSVSTLTIQRTQQEDSAVYLCASSLSGKQYFGPGTRLTVT.

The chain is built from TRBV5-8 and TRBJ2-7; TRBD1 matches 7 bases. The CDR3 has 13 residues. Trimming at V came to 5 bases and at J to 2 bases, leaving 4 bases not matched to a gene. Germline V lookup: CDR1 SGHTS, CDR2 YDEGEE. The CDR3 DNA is TGTGCCAGCAGGGGGACAGCGACCTACGAGCAGTACTTC. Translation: CASRGTATYEQYF.

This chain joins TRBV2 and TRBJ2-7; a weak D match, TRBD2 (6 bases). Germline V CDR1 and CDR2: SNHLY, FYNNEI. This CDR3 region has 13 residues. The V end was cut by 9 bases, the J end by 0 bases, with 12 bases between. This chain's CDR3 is CASGRGSSYEQYF. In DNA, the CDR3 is TGTGCCAGTGGTCGGGGGAGCTCCTACGAGCAGTACTTC.

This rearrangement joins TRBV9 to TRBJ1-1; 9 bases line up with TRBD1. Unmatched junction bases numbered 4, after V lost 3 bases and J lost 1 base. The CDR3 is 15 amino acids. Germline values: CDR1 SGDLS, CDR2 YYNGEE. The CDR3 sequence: CASSEGQGANTEAFF. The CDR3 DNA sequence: TGTGCCAGCAGCGAGGGACAGGGAGCGAACACTGAAGCTTTCTTT. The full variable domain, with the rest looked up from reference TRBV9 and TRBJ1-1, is DSGVTQTPKHLITATGQRVTLRCSPRSGDLSVYWYQQSLDQGLQFLIQYYNGEERAKGNILERFSAQQFPDLHSELNLSSLELGDSALYFCASSEGQGANTEAFFGQGTRLTVV.

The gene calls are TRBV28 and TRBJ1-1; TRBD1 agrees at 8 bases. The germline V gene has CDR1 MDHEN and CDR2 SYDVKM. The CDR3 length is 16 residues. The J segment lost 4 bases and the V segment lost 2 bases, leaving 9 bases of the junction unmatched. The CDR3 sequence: CASSLRQGARSTEAFF. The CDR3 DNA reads TGTGCCAGCAGTTTACGGCAGGGGGCTCGGAGCACTGAAGCTTTCTTT.

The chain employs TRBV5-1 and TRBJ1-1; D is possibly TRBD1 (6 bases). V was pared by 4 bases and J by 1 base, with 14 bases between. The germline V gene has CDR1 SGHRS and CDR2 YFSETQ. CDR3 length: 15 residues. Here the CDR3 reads CASSPLQGANTEAFF. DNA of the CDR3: TGCGCCAGCAGCCCCCTACAGGGTGCGAACACTGAAGCTTTCTTT.

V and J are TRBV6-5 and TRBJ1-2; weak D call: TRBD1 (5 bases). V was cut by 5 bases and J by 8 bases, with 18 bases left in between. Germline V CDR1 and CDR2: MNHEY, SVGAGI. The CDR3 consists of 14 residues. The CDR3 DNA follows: TGTGCCAGCAGTAAGATTGGTCGGGGCGGAGGCTACACCTTC. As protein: CASSKIGRGGGYTF.

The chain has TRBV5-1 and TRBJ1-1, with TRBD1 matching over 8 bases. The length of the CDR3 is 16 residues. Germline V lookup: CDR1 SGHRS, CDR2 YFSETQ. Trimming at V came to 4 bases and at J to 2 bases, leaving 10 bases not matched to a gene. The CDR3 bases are TGCGCCAGCAGCCTAACTACTGGGACAGGAAACACTGAAGCTTTCTTT. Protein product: CASSLTTGTGNTEAFF.

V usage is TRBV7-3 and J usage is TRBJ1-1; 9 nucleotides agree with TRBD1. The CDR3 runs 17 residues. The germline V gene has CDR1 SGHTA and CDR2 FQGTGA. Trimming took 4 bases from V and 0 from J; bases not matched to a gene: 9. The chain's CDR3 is CASSSMGDRGLNTEAFF. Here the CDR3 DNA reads TGTGCCAGCAGCTCAATGGGAGACAGGGGGTTGAACACTGAAGCTTTCTTT.

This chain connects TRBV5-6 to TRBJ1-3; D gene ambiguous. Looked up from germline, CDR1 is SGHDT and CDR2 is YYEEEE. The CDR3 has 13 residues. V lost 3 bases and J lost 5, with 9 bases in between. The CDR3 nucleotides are TGTGCCAGCAGCTCGAGAGCTCGAAACACCATATATTTT. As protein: CASSSRARNTIYF.

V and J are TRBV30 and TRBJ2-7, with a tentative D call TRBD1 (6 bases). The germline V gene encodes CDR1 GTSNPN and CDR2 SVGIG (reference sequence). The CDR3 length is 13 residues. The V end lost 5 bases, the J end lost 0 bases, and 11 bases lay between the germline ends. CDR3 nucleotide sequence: TGTGCCTGGGGGACAAAAAGCTCCTACGAGCAGTACTTC. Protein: CAWGTKSSYEQYF.

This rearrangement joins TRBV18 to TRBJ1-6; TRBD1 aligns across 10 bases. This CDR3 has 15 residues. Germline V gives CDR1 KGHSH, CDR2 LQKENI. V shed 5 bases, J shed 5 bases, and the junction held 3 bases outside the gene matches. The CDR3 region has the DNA TGTGCCAGCTCAGCCGGGACAGGGGATAATTCACCCCTCCACTTT. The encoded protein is CASSAGTGDNSPLHF.

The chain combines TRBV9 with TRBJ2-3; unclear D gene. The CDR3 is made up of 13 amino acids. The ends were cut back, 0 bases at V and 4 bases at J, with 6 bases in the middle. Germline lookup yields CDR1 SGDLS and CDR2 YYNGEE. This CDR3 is CASSVVSADTQYF. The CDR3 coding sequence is TGTGCCAGCAGCGTAGTTTCGGCAGATACGCAGTATTTT.

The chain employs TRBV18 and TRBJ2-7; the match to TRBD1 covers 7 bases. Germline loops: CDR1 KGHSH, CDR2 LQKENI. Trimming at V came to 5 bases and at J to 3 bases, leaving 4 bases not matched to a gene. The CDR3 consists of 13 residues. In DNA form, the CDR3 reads TGTGCCAGCTCAGACAGGGCCGTCTACGAGCAGTACTTC. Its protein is CASSDRAVYEQYF.